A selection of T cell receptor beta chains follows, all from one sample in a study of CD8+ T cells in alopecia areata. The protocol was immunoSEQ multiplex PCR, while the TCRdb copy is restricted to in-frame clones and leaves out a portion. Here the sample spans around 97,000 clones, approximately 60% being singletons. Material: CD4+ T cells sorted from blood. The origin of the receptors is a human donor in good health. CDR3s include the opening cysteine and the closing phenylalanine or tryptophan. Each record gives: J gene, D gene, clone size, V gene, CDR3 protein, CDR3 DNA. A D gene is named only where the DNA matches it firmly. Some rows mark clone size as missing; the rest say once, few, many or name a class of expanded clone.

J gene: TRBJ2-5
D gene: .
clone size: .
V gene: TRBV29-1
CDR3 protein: CSATGLKETQYF
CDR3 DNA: TGCAGCGCCACCGGACTCAAAGAGACCCAGTACTTC

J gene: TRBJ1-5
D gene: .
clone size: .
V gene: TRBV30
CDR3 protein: CAWKEGNQPQHF
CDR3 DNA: TGTGCCTGGAAGGAGGGCAATCAGCCCCAGCATTTT

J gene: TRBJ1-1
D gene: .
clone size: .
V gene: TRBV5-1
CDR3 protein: CASSLGLGGGTEAFF
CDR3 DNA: TGCGCCAGCAGCTTGGGTCTAGGGGGAGGTACTGAAGCTTTCTTT

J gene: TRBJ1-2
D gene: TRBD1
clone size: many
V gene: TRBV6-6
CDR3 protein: CASSPTGDYGYTF
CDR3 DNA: TGTGCCAGCAGCCCAACAGGGGACTACGGCTACACCTTC

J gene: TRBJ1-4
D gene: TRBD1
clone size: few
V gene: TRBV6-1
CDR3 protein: CASSRGQLAEKLFF
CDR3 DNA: TGTGCCAGCAGCAGGGGACAGCTCGCTGAAAAACTGTTTTTT

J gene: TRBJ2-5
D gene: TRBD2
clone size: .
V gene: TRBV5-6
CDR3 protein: CASRRRGGVETQYF
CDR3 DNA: TGTGCCAGCAGGCGGCGGGGGGGCGTGGAGACCCAGTACTTC

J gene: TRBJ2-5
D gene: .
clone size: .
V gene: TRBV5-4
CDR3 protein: CASSGGQRRETQYF
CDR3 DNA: TGTGCCAGCAGCGGCGGACAGAGAAGGGAGACCCAGTACTTC

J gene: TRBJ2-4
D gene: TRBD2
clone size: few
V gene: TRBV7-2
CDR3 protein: CASSSLGGRNIQYF
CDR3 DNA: TGTGCCAGCAGCTCCTTGGGAGGGCGGAACATTCAGTACTTC

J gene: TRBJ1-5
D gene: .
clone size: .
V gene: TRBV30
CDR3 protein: CAWARVNQPQHF
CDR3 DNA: TGTGCCTGGGCCCGGGTGAATCAGCCCCAGCATTTT

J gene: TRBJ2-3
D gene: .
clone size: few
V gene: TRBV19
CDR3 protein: CASSIGPPDTQYF
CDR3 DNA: TGTGCCAGTAGTATTGGGCCACCAGATACGCAGTATTTT

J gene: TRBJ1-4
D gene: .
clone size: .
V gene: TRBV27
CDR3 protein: CASSYGATNEKLFF
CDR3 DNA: TGTGCCAGCAGTTACGGTGCAACTAATGAAAAACTGTTTTTT

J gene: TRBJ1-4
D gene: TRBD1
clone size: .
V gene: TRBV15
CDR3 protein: CAVGQDLNEKLFF
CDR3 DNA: TGTGCCGTCGGACAGGACCTCAATGAAAAACTGTTTTTT

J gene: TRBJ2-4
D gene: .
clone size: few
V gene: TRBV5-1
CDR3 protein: CASSYGRTGGNIQYF
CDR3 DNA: TGCGCCAGCAGCTATGGACGTACTGGGGGAAACATTCAGTACTTC

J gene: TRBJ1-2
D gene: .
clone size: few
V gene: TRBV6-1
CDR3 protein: CASSEVNYGYTF
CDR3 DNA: TGTGCCAGCAGTGAAGTCAACTATGGCTACACCTTC

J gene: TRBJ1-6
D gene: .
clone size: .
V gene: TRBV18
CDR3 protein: CASSPPLMGPNSPLHF
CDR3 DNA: TGTGCCAGCTCACCGCCCCTTATGGGACCCAATTCACCCCTCCACTTT

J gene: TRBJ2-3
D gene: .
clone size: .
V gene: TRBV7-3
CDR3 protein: CASSRTSTDTQYF
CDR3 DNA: TGTGCCAGCAGCCGTACTAGCACAGATACGCAGTATTTT

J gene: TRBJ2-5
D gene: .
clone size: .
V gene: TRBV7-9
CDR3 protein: CASSLAETQYF
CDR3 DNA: TGTGCCAGCAGCTTAGCGGAGACCCAGTACTTC

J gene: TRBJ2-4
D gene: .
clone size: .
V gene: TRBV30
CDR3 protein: CAWSVGNIQYF
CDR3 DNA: TGTGCCTGGAGTGTAGGGAACATTCAGTACTTC

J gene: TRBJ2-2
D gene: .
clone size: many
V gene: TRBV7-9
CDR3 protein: CASSSPIPGAAGELFF
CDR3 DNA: TGTGCCAGCAGCTCTCCAATTCCCGGTGCCGCCGGGGAGCTGTTTTTT

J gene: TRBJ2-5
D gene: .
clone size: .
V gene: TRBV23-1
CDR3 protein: CASSLSETPGRLKETQYF
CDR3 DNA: TGCGCCAGCAGTCTATCGGAAACTCCGGGACGTCTGAAAGAGACCCAGTACTTC

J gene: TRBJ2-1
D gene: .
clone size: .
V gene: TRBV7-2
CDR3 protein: CASSLGQAYNEQFF
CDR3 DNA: TGTGCCAGCAGCTTAGGACAGGCATACAATGAGCAGTTCTTC

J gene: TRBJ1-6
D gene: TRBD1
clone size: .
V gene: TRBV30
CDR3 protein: CAWEGQGNSPLHF
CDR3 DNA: TGTGCCTGGGAGGGACAGGGCAATTCACCCCTCCACTTT

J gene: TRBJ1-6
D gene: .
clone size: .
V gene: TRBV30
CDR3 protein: CAWSAPQQVSRSPLHF
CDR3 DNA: TGTGCCTGGAGTGCCCCGCAACAGGTTTCACGCTCACCCCTCCACTTT

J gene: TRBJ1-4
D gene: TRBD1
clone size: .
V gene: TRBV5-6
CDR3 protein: CASSSDRVRGREKLFF
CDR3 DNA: TGTGCCAGCAGCTCGGACCGAGTGAGGGGGCGGGAAAAACTGTTTTTT

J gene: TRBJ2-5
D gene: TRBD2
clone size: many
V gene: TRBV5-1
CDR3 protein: CASKVTSGDQETQYF
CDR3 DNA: TGCGCCAGCAAGGTCACTAGCGGGGATCAAGAGACCCAGTACTTC

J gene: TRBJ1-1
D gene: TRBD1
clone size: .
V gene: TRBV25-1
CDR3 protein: CASSEHPTGGNTEAFF
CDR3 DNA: TGTGCCAGCAGTGAACACCCGACAGGGGGGAACACTGAAGCTTTCTTT

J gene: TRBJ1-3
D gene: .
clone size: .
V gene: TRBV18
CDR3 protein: CASSPLQGDSGNTIYF
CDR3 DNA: TGTGCCAGCTCCCCCCTCCAGGGTGACTCTGGAAACACCATATATTTT

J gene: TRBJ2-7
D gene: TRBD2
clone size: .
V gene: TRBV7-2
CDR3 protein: CASSLALTGGAYEQYF
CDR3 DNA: TGTGCCAGCAGCTTAGCGCTAACTGGGGGGGCCTACGAGCAGTACTTC

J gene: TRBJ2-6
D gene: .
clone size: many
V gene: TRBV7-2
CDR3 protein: CASSWGGGGANVLTF
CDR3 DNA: TGTGCCAGCAGCTGGGGCGGAGGTGGGGCCAACGTCCTGACTTTC

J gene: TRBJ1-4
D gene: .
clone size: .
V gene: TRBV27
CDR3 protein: CASSLIGGLNEKLFF
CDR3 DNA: TGTGCCAGCAGTTTAATCGGGGGGCTTAATGAAAAACTGTTTTTT

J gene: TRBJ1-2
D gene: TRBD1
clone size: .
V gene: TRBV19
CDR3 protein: CASSIDRGQGYGYTF
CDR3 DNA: TGTGCCAGTAGTATCGACAGGGGGCAAGGCTATGGCTACACCTTC

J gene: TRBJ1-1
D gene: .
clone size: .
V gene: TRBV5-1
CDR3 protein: CASSSRGSDTEAFF
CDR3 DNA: TGCGCCAGCAGCTCACGGGGGTCGGACACTGAAGCTTTCTTT

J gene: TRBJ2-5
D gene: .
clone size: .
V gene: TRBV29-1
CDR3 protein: CSVAPQETQYF
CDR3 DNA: TGCAGCGTTGCCCCACAAGAGACCCAGTACTTC

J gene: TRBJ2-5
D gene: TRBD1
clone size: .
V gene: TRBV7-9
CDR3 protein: CASSLRDRNYQETQYF
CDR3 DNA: TGTGCCAGCAGCCTCCGGGACAGGAACTACCAAGAGACCCAGTACTTC

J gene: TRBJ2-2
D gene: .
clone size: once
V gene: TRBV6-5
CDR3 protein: CASSYSGIATGELFF
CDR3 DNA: TGTGCCAGCAGTTACTCGGGAATCGCAACCGGGGAGCTGTTTTTT

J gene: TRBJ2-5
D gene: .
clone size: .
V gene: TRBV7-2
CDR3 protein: CASSLVIGTETQYF
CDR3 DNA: TGTGCCAGCAGCTTAGTAATAGGGACAGAGACCCAGTACTTC

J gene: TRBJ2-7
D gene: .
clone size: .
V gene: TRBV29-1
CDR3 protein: CSVAKGTAQGGEQYF
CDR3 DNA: TGCAGCGTCGCGAAGGGGACAGCCCAGGGAGGGGAGCAGTACTTC

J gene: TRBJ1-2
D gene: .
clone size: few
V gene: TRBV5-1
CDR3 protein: CASTRATSGYGYTF
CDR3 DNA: TGCGCCAGCACCCGCGCGACGAGCGGCTATGGCTACACCTTC

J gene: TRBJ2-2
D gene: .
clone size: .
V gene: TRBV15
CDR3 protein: CATSRDFREFGELFF
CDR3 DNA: TGTGCCACCAGCAGAGATTTTAGAGAGTTCGGGGAGCTGTTTTTT

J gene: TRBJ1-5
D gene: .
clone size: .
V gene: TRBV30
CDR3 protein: CAWSVLGDQPQHF
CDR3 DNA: TGTGCCTGGAGTGTACTAGGGGATCAGCCCCAGCATTTT

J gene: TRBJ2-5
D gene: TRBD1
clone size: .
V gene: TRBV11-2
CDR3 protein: CASSPGQGEETQYF
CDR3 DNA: TGTGCCAGCAGCCCCGGACAGGGGGAAGAGACCCAGTACTTC

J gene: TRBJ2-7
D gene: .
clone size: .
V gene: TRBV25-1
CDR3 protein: CASSDTYRDNEQYF
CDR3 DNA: TGTGCCAGCAGTGACACGTACAGGGACAACGAGCAGTACTTC

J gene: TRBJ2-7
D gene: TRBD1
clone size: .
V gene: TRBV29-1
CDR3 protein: CSVQPGQGAYEQYF
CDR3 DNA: TGCAGCGTTCAACCGGGACAGGGGGCCTACGAGCAGTACTTC

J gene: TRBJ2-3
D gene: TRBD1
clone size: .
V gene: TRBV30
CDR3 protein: CAWSLGQGASDTQYF
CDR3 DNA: TGTGCCTGGAGCCTCGGACAGGGGGCATCAGATACGCAGTATTTT

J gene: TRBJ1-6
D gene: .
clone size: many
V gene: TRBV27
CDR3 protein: CASRRSGAGSSPLHF
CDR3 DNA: TGTGCCAGCAGGCGGTCAGGTGCAGGGAGTTCACCCCTCCACTTT

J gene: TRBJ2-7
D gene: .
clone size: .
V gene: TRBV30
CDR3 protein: CAWSVARGRHSYEQYF
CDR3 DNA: TGTGCCTGGAGTGTAGCCCGGGGCCGACACTCCTACGAGCAGTACTTC